This T cell receptor beta chain was captured in a study of OX40 agonist ivuxolimab in advanced cancers. Study details: Ivuxolimab, which patients received intravenously every 2 weeks, was dosed at 0.01 to 10 mg/kg.

Study-wide findings and caveats: On average, CD8+ T cells showed a greater number of expanded clones than CD4+. Antigens targeted by the expanded peripheral T cells were not determined. With doses of 0.1 to 3.0 mg/kg, CD4+ and CD8+ blood T cells had undergone clonal expansion by week 6.

Note on this clone: Antigen: not known.

Using immunoSEQ multiplex PCR, the repertoire was profiled, and TCRdb retains in-frame clones only, with some absent. The sample comprises 90,000 or so clones, 89% of which are singletons, and approximately 0.35% rests with the top ten. This TCR came from an adult with an advanced solid tumor such as melanoma, head and neck, liver or kidney cancer. This sample comprised CD4+ or CD8+ T cells sorted from blood, obtained in a trial of the OX40 agonist ivuxolimab.

CDR3 sequence (DNA): TGCAGCGTTGATGGGGACAGCGAGGGCGATGGTTCTGGAAACACCATATATTTT. It yields the protein CSVDGDSEGDGSGNTIYF. This chain links TRBV29-1 with TRBJ1-3, with 7 bases aligning to TRBD1. Germline assignment: CDR1 SQVTM and CDR2 ANQGSEA. The CDR3 consists of 18 residues. V gave up 3 bases and J gave up 1 base; unmatched junction bases: 15.